Below, 13 T cell receptor beta chains from the same sample are listed, as sequenced in a study of blood T cell repertoires in COVID-19. Sequencing used immunoSEQ multiplex PCR; TCRdb keeps in-frame clones, though not all of them. Counted here are about 160,000 clones, 85% to 90% occurring once; the ten biggest clones make up 10%. The sequencing sample was made of peripheral blood. The origin of the receptors is a woman in her 70s with COVID-19, enrolled during active disease.

V is TRBV6-5 and J is TRBJ1-6; no reliable D call. Germline loops: CDR1 MNHEY, CDR2 SVGAGI. Trimming left V 6 bases short and J 6 bases short, with 6 bases between. The CDR3 totals 12 residues. The CDR3 DNA reads as TGTGCCAGCAGCTCCCTTAATTCACCCCTCCACTTT. Its translation is CASSSLNSPLHF.

The V call is TRBV4-2, the J call TRBJ1-4; 11 bases are a match to TRBD1. Germline loops: CDR1 LGHNA, CDR2 YNFKEQ. This CDR3 has 16 residues. Trimming at V came to 1 base and at J to 8 bases, leaving 6 bases not matched to a gene. The CDR3 reads CASSQAPGQGGEKLFF. For the CDR3, the DNA is TGTGCCAGCAGCCAAGCCCCGGGACAGGGGGGCGAAAAACTGTTTTTT.

Comment on this clone: The sample holds other DNA sequences that translate to the same CDR3. The V gene is TRBV3-1 (or the pseudogene TRBV3-2), the J gene TRBJ1-1, with a weak D call TRBD1 (5 bases). Per the germline V gene, CDR1 is LGHDT and CDR2 is YNNKEL (reference sequence). V was shortened by 4 bases and J by 5 bases, with 8 bases between the two germline ends. CDR3 length equals 12 residues. The CDR3 protein is CASSPRGTEAFF. DNA for the CDR3: TGTGCCAGCAGCCCTCGGGGGACTGAAGCTTTCTTT.

The chain uses TRBV5-4 and TRBJ1-2; 9 bases map to TRBD1. V gave up 4 bases and J gave up 5 bases; unmatched junction bases: 6. Germline V lookup: CDR1 SGHNT, CDR2 YYREEE (reference sequence). This CDR3 is 14 amino acids long. The DNA for the CDR3 is TGTGCCAGCAGCAAGGACAGGGGTTCGTATGGCTACACCTTC. Translation gives CASSKDRGSYGYTF. The full variable domain, its missing parts supplied by reference TRBV5-4 and TRBJ1-2, is ETGVTQSPTHLIKTRGQQVTLRCSSQSGHNTVSWYQQALGQGPQFIFQYYREEENGRGNFPPRFSGLQFPNYSSELNVNALELDDSALYLCASSKDRGSYGYTFGSGTRLTVV.

The J gene is TRBJ1-1, the V gene TRBV2; 8 bases match TRBD1. Looked up from germline, CDR1 is SNHLY and CDR2 is FYNNEI. The CDR3 consists of 15 residues. J gave up 0 bases and V 6 bases, and 6 bases lay outside the gene matches. Here the CDR3 DNA reads TGTGCCAGCAGCTCACACAGGGGGTTGAACACTGAAGCTTTCTTT. Residues: CASSSHRGLNTEAFF.

The chain combines TRBV2 with TRBJ2-3; no clear D. Germline CDR1 is SNHLY and CDR2 is FYNNEI. The CDR3 totals 16 residues. V was cut by 0 bases and J by 11 bases, with 21 bases left in between. The CDR3 reads CASSEAISAGNIRQYF. The CDR3 DNA reads as TGTGCCAGCAGTGAAGCGATATCGGCAGGCAATATCAGGCAGTATTTT.

Written as DNA, the CDR3 is TGCGCCAGCAGCTCACAGGGAACTAATGAAAAACTGTTTTTT. Its translation is CASSSQGTNEKLFF. The V gene is TRBV5-1, the J gene TRBJ1-4; the D gene is possibly TRBD1 (6 bases). V was cut by 3 bases and J by 1 base, with 7 bases left in between. The CDR3 is 14 amino acids. Germline values: CDR1 SGHRS, CDR2 YFSETQ.

V and J are TRBV19 and TRBJ1-6, with 11 bases identical to TRBD1. This CDR3 comprises 18 residues. V lost 5 bases and J lost 1; bases outside the gene matches: 7. CDR1 LNHDA and CDR2 SQIVND come from the germline V gene (reference sequence). The CDR3 loop is CASSSGTGGWSYNSPLHF. The CDR3, as DNA: TGTGCCAGTAGTTCCGGGACAGGGGGATGGTCCTATAATTCACCCCTCCACTTT.

The chain has TRBV6-4 and TRBJ2-3; 7 nucleotides agree with TRBD2. The CDR3 is 14 residues long. Germline-derived CDR1 and CDR2 are MRHNA and SNTAGT. The J segment lost 6 bases and the V segment lost 6 bases, leaving 9 bases of the junction unmatched. The CDR3 loop reads CASSQETGGDTQYF. CDR3 nucleotides: TGTGCCAGCAGCCAAGAGACGGGGGGTGATACGCAGTATTTT.

CDR3 protein: CASTQGWGQPQHF. The CDR3 DNA follows: TGTGCCAGCACCCAGGGGTGGGGGCAGCCCCAGCATTTT. The chain uses TRBV12-3 or TRBV12-4 and TRBJ1-5; a weak D match, TRBD1 (6 bases). The V end lost 7 bases, the J end lost 7 bases, and 14 bases lay between the germline ends. The CDR3 has 13 residues.

The chain joins TRBV30 to TRBJ1-1; D is undetermined. CDR1 and CDR2 (germline): GTSNPN, SVGIG (reference sequence). The CDR3 loop spans 12 amino acids. The V gene lost 2 bases and the J gene lost 8 bases, with 12 bases spanning the gap. CDR3 bases: TGTGCCTGGAGTATTAGTGGTGTGGAAGCTTTCTTT. Protein: CAWSISGVEAFF.

Only a few counts were recorded for this clone. The chain links TRBV2 to TRBJ1-6; 9 nucleotides align to TRBD1. The CDR3 covers 19 residues. CDR1 SNHLY and CDR2 FYNNEI come from the germline V gene. V lost 6 bases, J lost 7 bases, and 19 bases stayed unmatched. This CDR3 reads CASSSSTLRDRVANSPLHF. The CDR3, as DNA: TGTGCCAGCAGCTCATCAACACTCCGGGACAGGGTGGCAAATTCACCCCTCCACTTT.

The J gene is TRBJ1-3, the V gene TRBV5-4, with D possibly TRBD1 on 5 matching bases. The V gene lost 2 bases and the J gene lost 0 bases, with 9 bases spanning the gap. Per the germline V gene, CDR1 is SGHNT and CDR2 is YYREEE (reference sequence). The length of the CDR3 is 15 residues. The CDR3 protein is CASSFAGNSGNTIYF. The DNA for the CDR3 is TGTGCCAGCAGCTTCGCAGGGAACTCTGGAAACACCATATATTTT.